The 18 T cell receptor beta chains in this list originate from one sample, sequenced in a study of T cell responses to AZD1222 COVID-19 vaccine (TCRdb year 2021). Library generation was performed with the immunoSEQ multiplex PCR assay. The source is immuneACCESS, and TCRdb retained only in-frame sequences with V and J called. Part of the clones is not carried over; for the studies checked, unresolved V genes explain less than half of this, and the remainder is unexplained. This sample has some 110,000 clones in its table, and about 90% of those were observed once. The biggest ten clones account for more than 4% of the sample. Sample time point, as interpreted from the label and publication: baseline before first vaccination. The sample in question was peripheral blood, obtained on day 0 of AZD1222 vaccination. The source is an adult in good health.

The CDR3 DNA reads TGTGCCAGCACTTCCTCGCTGCTTAGGTATAGCAATCAGCCCCAGCATTTT. Translating it yields CASTSSLLRYSNQPQHF. The rearrangement links TRBV28 to TRBJ1-5; D is unclear. There are 17 residues in the CDR3. Germline V gene sequence: CDR1 MDHEN, CDR2 SYDVKM. With 7 bases removed from V and 0 bases from J, the gap between germline ends came to 19 bases.

The chain couples TRBV3-1 (or the pseudogene TRBV3-2) to TRBJ2-7; D not certain. Germline V gives CDR1 LGHDT, CDR2 YNNKEL (reference sequence). Trimming took off 0 bases at V and 1 base at J, with 4 bases between the two ends. This CDR3 has 13 amino acids. The CDR3, as DNA: TGTGCCAGCAGCCAAGAAGGGTCCTACGAGCAGTACTTC. Encoded protein: CASSQEGSYEQYF.

A single count supports this clone. This chain links TRBV12-3 or TRBV12-4 with TRBJ1-1; TRBD1 matches at 7 bases. With V trimmed by 2 bases and J by 11 bases, 5 bases remained unmatched. This CDR3 spans 12 amino acids. The CDR3 here is CASSLNQGDAFF. In DNA form, the CDR3 reads TGTGCCAGCAGTTTAAACCAGGGGGACGCTTTCTTT.

The chain uses TRBV27 and TRBJ2-7; 7 bases agree with TRBD2. The V gene end was trimmed by 3 bases and the J gene end by 3 bases; junction bases not matched to a gene: 11. Germline V lookup: CDR1 MNHEY, CDR2 SMNVEV (reference sequence). The CDR3 loop spans 16 amino acids. CDR3 region: CASSLSLALVSYEQYF. The CDR3 nucleotides read TGTGCCAGCAGTTTGTCACTAGCGTTGGTAAGCTACGAGCAGTACTTC.

The J gene is TRBJ2-5, the V gene TRBV5-4, with D perhaps TRBD2 (5 bases). V was cut by 0 bases and J by 4 bases, with 10 bases left in between. CDR1 is SGHNT and CDR2 is YYREEE in the germline V gene (reference sequence). The CDR3 consists of 14 residues. CDR3 DNA: TGTGCCAGCAGCTTGGGAGGGTATGGAGAGACCCAGTACTTC. Encoded protein: CASSLGGYGETQYF.

This chain connects TRBV19 to TRBJ1-5; the D is unclear. The CDR3 covers 15 residues. Deletions cut 7 bases from V and 3 bases from J, with 16 bases between. CDR1 and CDR2 (germline): LNHDA, SQIVND (reference sequence). CDR3 residues: CASTSRTGYNQPQHF. CDR3 in DNA: TGTGCCAGTACATCTCGAACGGGGTACAATCAGCCCCAGCATTTT.

This clone was observed a single time. This chain connects TRBV27 to TRBJ1-5; the D is unclear. This CDR3 contains 13 residues. Looked up from germline, CDR1 is MNHEY and CDR2 is SMNVEV (reference sequence). V was shortened by 0 bases and J by 4 bases, with 4 bases between the two germline ends. This CDR3 reads CASSLSDNQPQHF. The CDR3 nucleotides are TGTGCCAGCAGTTTATCGGATAATCAGCCCCAGCATTTT.

This clone was detected only a few times. The chain is built from TRBV5-4 and TRBJ2-5; a weak D match, TRBD1 (6 bases). The CDR3 runs to 15 residues. The germline V gene has CDR1 SGHNT and CDR2 YYREEE (reference sequence). The ends were cut back, 4 bases at V and 5 bases at J, with 18 bases in the middle. The CDR3: CASSKAQGSEETQYF. The CDR3 nucleotides are TGTGCCAGCAGCAAAGCCCAGGGGAGTGAGGAGACCCAGTACTTC.

This rearrangement joins TRBV28 to TRBJ2-3; D is possibly TRBD1 or TRBD2 (5 bases each). This CDR3 spans 18 amino acids. Trimming shortened V by 6 bases and J by 2 bases, and 24 bases separated the two germline ends. Germline V gene sequence: CDR1 MDHEN, CDR2 SYDVKM. CDR3 in DNA: TGTGCCAGCAGATACCGGGGACCTGCCGACGGCCACACAGATACGCAGTATTTT. Protein: CASRYRGPADGHTDTQYF.

The chain recombines TRBV6-5 with TRBJ1-3; D remains ambiguous. The CDR3 covers 15 residues. Germline CDR1 is MNHEY and CDR2 is SVGAGI. V was pared by 5 bases and J by 2 bases, with 13 bases between. The CDR3, as DNA: TGTGCCAGCAGTCCTTATGCGGGCACTGGAAACACCATATATTTT. Residues: CASSPYAGTGNTIYF.

This clone has a handful of counts. The DNA of the CDR3 is TGTGCCAGCAGTTTATCCCTCACTAGAGTACTATCTGGGGCCAACGTCCTGACTTTC. The encoded protein is CASSLSLTRVLSGANVLTF. The chain has TRBV27 and TRBJ2-6; tentatively, D is TRBD2 (5 bases). V gave up 0 bases and J gave up 1 base, with 16 bases separating them. The germline V gene has CDR1 MNHEY and CDR2 SMNVEV (reference sequence). There are 19 residues in the CDR3.

The V gene is TRBV6-5, the J gene TRBJ1-5; unclear D gene. Germline V gene lookup returns CDR1 MNHEY and CDR2 SVGAGI. V was trimmed by 2 bases and J by 7 bases, leaving 9 bases between them. The CDR3 is 13 residues long. In DNA, the CDR3 is TGTGCCAGCAGTTACGAGGGCAGACAGCCCCAGCATTTT. Amino acids: CASSYEGRQPQHF.

This rearrangement joins TRBV20-1 to TRBJ1-2; no definite D call. The CDR3 has 11 residues. Deletions cut 4 bases from V and 8 bases from J, with 11 bases between. The germline CDR1 and CDR2 sequences are DFQATT and SNEGSKA (reference sequence). The CDR3 region has the DNA TGCAGTGCTACCGGGGATGGCGGCTACACCTTC. Translation gives CSATGDGGYTF.

This chain joins TRBV5-1 and TRBJ2-3, with 9 bases that match TRBD2. V dropped 0 bases and J dropped 5; count of bases not matched to a gene: 4. The CDR3 length is 15 residues. In germline, CDR1 is SGHRS, CDR2 YFSETQ. The DNA of the CDR3 is TGCGCCAGCAGCTTGGACAGCGGGGGGCAAGATACGCAGTATTTT. Translation gives CASSLDSGGQDTQYF.

The V gene is TRBV5-4, the J gene TRBJ2-3, with TRBD2 matching over 8 bases. With 4 bases clipped from V and 1 base from J, the junction kept 8 bases outside the gene matches. The CDR3 is 16 amino acids. Germline-derived CDR1 and CDR2 are SGHNT and YYREEE (reference sequence). CDR3 residues: CASSPGGGRGTDTQYF. The CDR3 nucleotides read TGTGCCAGCAGCCCGGGCGGGGGGCGCGGCACAGATACGCAGTATTTT.

Here the CDR3 reads CATSDTTGGVSNQPQHF. CDR3 DNA: TGTGCCACCAGTGATACTACAGGGGGAGTTAGCAATCAGCCCCAGCATTTT. This rearrangement joins TRBV24-1 to TRBJ1-5; 8 bases are shared with TRBD1. The CDR3 spans 17 residues. The V segment lost 3 bases and the J segment 0 bases; nucleotides outside the gene matches: 6. In germline, CDR1 is KGHDR, CDR2 SFDVKD.

The chain has TRBV28 and TRBJ2-7; no clear D. The V and J ends lost 4 bases and 7 bases respectively, with 8 bases between them. Germline CDR1 MDHEN, CDR2 SYDVKM. This CDR3 spans 11 amino acids. As DNA, the CDR3 is TGTGCCAGCAGTTCCCCCTGGGAGCAGTACTTC. Protein sequence: CASSSPWEQYF.

The chain employs TRBV5-4 and TRBJ1-2; no reliable D call. The germline V and J ends were trimmed by 0 bases and 8 bases, with 17 bases remaining between them. The CDR3 spans 15 residues. CDR1 and CDR2 from the germline V gene are SGHNT and YYREEE (reference sequence). CDR3 sequence: CASSLAVSGSRGYTF. CDR3 nucleotide sequence: TGTGCCAGCAGCTTGGCCGTGAGCGGTTCTCGGGGCTACACCTTC.